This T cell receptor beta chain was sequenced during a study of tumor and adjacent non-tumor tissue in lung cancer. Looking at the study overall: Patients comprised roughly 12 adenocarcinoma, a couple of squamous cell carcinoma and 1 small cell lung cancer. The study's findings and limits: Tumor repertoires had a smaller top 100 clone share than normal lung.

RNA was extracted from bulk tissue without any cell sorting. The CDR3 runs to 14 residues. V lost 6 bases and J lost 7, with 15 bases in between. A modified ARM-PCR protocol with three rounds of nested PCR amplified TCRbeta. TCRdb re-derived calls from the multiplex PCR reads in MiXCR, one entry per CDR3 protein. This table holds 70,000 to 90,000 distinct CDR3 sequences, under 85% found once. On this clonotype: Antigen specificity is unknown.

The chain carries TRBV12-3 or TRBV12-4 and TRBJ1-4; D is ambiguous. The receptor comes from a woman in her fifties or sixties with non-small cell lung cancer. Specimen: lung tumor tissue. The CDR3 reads CASSTQRDFEKLFF. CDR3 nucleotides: TGTGCCAGCAGCACTCAACGGGATTTTGAAAAACTGTTTTTT.